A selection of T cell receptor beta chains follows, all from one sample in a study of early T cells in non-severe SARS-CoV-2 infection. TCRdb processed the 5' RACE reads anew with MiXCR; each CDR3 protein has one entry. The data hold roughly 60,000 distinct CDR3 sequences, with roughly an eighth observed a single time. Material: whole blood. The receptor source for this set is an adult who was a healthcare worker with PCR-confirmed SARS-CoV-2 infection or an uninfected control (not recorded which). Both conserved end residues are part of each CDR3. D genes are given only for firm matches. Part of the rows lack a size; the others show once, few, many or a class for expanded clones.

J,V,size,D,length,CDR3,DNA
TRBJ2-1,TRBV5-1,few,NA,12,CASSFYSNEQFF,TGCGCCAGCAGCTTCTACAGCAATGAGCAGTTCTTC
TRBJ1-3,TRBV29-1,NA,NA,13,CSVVQPSGNTIYF,TGCAGCGTTGTCCAGCCCTCTGGAAACACCATATATTTT
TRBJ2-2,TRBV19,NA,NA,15,CASRPGVANTGELFF,TGTGCCAGCCGCCCTGGAGTGGCGAACACCGGGGAGCTGTTTTTT
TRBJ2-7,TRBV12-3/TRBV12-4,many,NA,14,CASSLTALSYEQYF,TGTGCCAGCAGCCTGACAGCCCTCTCCTACGAGCAGTACTTC
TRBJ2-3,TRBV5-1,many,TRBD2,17,CASSLGTSGKSADTQYF,TGCGCCAGCAGCTTGGGGACTAGCGGGAAGTCCGCAGATACGCAGTATTTT
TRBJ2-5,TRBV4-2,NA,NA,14,CASSQENKGETQYF,TGTGCCAGCAGCCAAGAAAATAAGGGAGAGACCCAGTACTTC
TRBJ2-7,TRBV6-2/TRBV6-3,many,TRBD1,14,CASSYLTTGVEQYF,TGTGCCAGCAGTTACCTTACGACAGGGGTCGAGCAGTACTTC
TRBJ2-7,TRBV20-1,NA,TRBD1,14,CSARHWGQFYEQYF,TGCAGTGCTAGACACTGGGGACAGTTCTACGAGCAGTACTTC
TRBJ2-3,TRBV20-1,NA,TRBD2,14,CSASGGAVTDTQYF,TGCAGTGCTAGCGGGGGGGCAGTCACAGATACGCAGTATTTT
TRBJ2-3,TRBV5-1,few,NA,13,CASSLAGVSTQYF,TGCGCCAGCAGCTTGGCCGGGGTCAGCACGCAGTATTTT
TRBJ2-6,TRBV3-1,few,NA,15,CASSQDISGANVLTF,TGTGCCAGCAGCCAAGACATCTCTGGGGCCAACGTCCTGACTTTC
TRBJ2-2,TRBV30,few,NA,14,CARLAATNTGELFF,TGTGCCCGGTTGGCAGCGACGAACACCGGGGAGCTGTTTTTT
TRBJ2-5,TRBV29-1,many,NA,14,CSVEPTGRAETQYF,TGCAGCGTTGAACCGACAGGGAGGGCAGAGACCCAGTACTTC
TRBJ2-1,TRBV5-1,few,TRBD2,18,CASSPSGGLAGTIDEQFF,TGCGCCAGCAGCCCCTCGGGAGGACTAGCGGGGACTATAGATGAGCAGTTCTTC
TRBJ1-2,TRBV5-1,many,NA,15,CASSLEQLGDYGYTF,TGCGCCAGCAGCTTGGAGCAGCTCGGAGACTATGGCTACACCTTC
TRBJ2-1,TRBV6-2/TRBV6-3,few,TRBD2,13,CASRTSGGNEQFF,TGTGCCAGCAGAACTAGCGGGGGTAATGAGCAGTTCTTC
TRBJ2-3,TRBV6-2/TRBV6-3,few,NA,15,CASSLRDSRTDTQYF,TGTGCCAGCAGCCTCCGGGACTCACGCACAGATACGCAGTATTTT
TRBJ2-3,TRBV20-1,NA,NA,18,CSARPTAPREGGTDTQYF,TGCAGTGCTAGACCCACGGCACCCAGGGAGGGGGGTACAGATACGCAGTATTTT
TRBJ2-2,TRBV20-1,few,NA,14,CSAREGLDTGELFF,TGCAGTGCTAGAGAAGGGCTGGACACCGGGGAGCTGTTTTTT
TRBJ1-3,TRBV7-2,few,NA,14,CASSFELRGHTIYF,TGTGCCAGCAGCTTTGAATTAAGGGGACACACCATATATTTT
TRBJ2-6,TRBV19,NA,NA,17,CASSSRNVNSGANVLTF,TGTGCCAGTAGTAGTCGGAACGTAAACTCTGGGGCCAACGTCCTGACTTTC
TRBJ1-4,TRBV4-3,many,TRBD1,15,CASSPETGGSEKLFF,TGCGCCAGCAGCCCAGAGACAGGGGGGAGTGAAAAACTGTTTTTT
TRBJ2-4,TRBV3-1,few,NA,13,CASSQDGGNIQYF,TGTGCCAGCAGCCAAGACGGAGGAAACATTCAGTACTTC